This T cell receptor (beta chain) was sequenced in a study of lymphopenia after photon versus proton radiotherapy. Germline lookup yields CDR1 MDHEN and CDR2 SYDVKM. The CDR3 has 14 amino acids. Losses at the gene ends were 5 bases for V and 9 bases for J; bases not matched to a gene: 9. As to this clone: Its antigen is undetermined.

The data were produced by immunoSEQ multiplex PCR, yet TCRdb's version contains in-frame clones alone and is incomplete. The table has 55,000 to 85,000 clones, 92% seen once; the top ten hold approximately 2.1%. Regarding the study as a whole: Relative stability marked proton patients; photon patients lost diversity and naive cells.

The origin of this receptor is a woman aged 40 to 50 with cholangiocarcinoma. This chain links TRBV28 with TRBJ2-1; TRBD2 matches at 8 bases. Sequenced material: peripheral blood, taken from a patient treated with photon-based radiotherapy. CDR3 sequence: CASSPLAGGTEQFF. CDR3 in DNA: TGTGCCAGCAGTCCCCTGGCGGGGGGCACTGAGCAGTTCTTC. Using reference TRBV28 and TRBJ2-1 for the parts outside the CDR3, the full variable domain is DVKVTQSSRYLVKRTGEKVFLECVQDMDHENMFWYRQDPGLGLRLIYFSYDVKMKEKGDIPEGYSVSREKKERFSLILESASTNQTSMYLCASSPLAGGTEQFFGPGTRLTVL.